The 27 T cell receptor beta chains given below trace back to one sample, sequenced in a study of human CD8 memory T cell subsets. Generation of TCR beta libraries used UMI-labeled 5' RACE. TCRdb reprocessed the 5' RACE reads and stores each CDR3 protein as one record, lacking DNA. This sample's table reports just under 7,500 distinct CDR3 sequences. The specimen sequenced was CD8+ T cells from PBMCs. All receptors come from a human donor in good health.

The chain uses TRBV2 and TRBJ1-3; TCRdb returns TRBD1, unconfirmable since there is no DNA. Germline values: CDR1 SNHLY, CDR2 FYNNEI. This CDR3 spans 16 amino acids. CDR3 loop: CARDTGQTFSGNTIYF.

Considering frequency, this clonotype is large. This chain joins TRBV27 and TRBJ2-7; TCRdb picks TRBD2, but there is no DNA to check that call. Germline V gene lookup returns CDR1 MNHEY and CDR2 SMNVEV (reference sequence). This CDR3 has 12 amino acids. CDR3 protein: CASSPSGVEQYF.

The chain links TRBV20-1 to TRBJ2-7. This CDR3 comprises 11 residues. From germline, CDR1 is DFQATT and CDR2 SNEGSKA (reference sequence). The CDR3 protein is CSADETDEQYF.

The chain employs TRBV7-9 and TRBJ1-2; the D call of TRBD1 rests on TCRdb alone, since no DNA is present to check it. The CDR3 has 14 amino acids. Germline CDR1 is SEHNR and CDR2 is FQNEAQ (reference sequence). The CDR3 reads CASSPGQGNYGYTF.

This sequence joins TRBV4-2 and TRBJ2-3; the TCRdb D gene call, TRBD1, has no DNA to confirm it. Germline-derived CDR1 and CDR2 are LGHNA and YNFKEQ. There are 15 residues in the CDR3. The CDR3 sequence: CASSQAGTSTDTQYF.

The chain uses TRBV20-1 and TRBJ1-2; as DNA is missing, the TRBD1 call by TCRdb cannot be tested. Per germline, CDR1 DFQATT and CDR2 SNEGSKA (reference sequence). This CDR3 has 13 amino acids. The CDR3 protein is CSARYGAGFGYTF.

This chain links TRBV11-3 with TRBJ1-1. Germline assignment: CDR1 SGHNT and CDR2 YENEEA. CDR3 length: 13 residues. The CDR3 spells CASSLEGSREAFF.

The chain joins TRBV28 to TRBJ2-6; checking the TCRdb D call of TRBD1 is not possible without DNA. The CDR3 has 16 amino acids. CDR1 is MDHEN, CDR2 SYDVKM, per germline. CDR3 in amino acids: CASNPLRAAGANVLTF. Looking up the rest from reference TRBV28 and TRBJ2-6 gives the full variable domain: DVKVTQSSRYLVKRTGEKVFLECVQDMDHENMFWYRQDPGLGLRLIYFSYDVKMKEKGDIPEGYSVSREKKERFSLILESASTNQTSMYLCASNPLRAAGANVLTFGAGSRLTVL.

The J gene is TRBJ1-2, the V gene TRBV2; TCRdb returns TRBD1, unconfirmable since there is no DNA. The CDR3 length is 16 residues. CDR1 is SNHLY and CDR2 is FYNNEI in the germline V gene. CDR3 in amino acids: CASSEEGQHLNYGYTF.

The chain recombines TRBV13 with TRBJ2-7; the TRBD1 assignment by TCRdb is unverifiable without DNA. The CDR3 length is 11 residues. Germline V gives CDR1 PRHDT, CDR2 FYEKMQ (reference sequence). Here the CDR3 reads CASSLGGEQYF.

CDR3 sequence: CASSLAAGYYSGANVLTF. The chain is built from TRBV5-4 and TRBJ2-6; TCRdb gives TRBD1 as the D gene, but with no DNA this cannot be confirmed. The CDR3 sequence is 18 residues long. CDR1 is SGHNT and CDR2 is YYREEE in the germline V gene (reference sequence).

The chain links TRBV7-9 to TRBJ2-1. CDR3 size: 12 residues. Germline V gene sequence: CDR1 SEHNR, CDR2 FQNEAQ (reference sequence). The CDR3 spells CASKIQGNEQFF.

V usage is TRBV20-1 and J usage is TRBJ2-3; TCRdb gives TRBD2 as the D gene, but with no DNA this cannot be confirmed. The CDR3 extends over 16 amino acids. CDR1 and CDR2 from the germline V gene are DFQATT and SNEGSKA (reference sequence). The CDR3 loop is CSARDLAGKGSDTQYF.

This chain connects TRBV20-1 to TRBJ2-2; TCRdb's D call of TRBD2 is untestable without DNA. The CDR3 extends over 15 amino acids. The germline gives CDR1 DFQATT, CDR2 SNEGSKA (reference sequence). The CDR3 spells CSASPSAGDTGELFF.

The rearrangement joins TRBV7-9 to TRBJ2-7; TCRdb picks TRBD2, but there is no DNA to check that call. Per the germline V gene, CDR1 is SEHNR and CDR2 is FQNEAQ (reference sequence). The CDR3 runs to 15 residues. The CDR3 protein is CASSFGPSGGVEQYF.

Its frequency marks this clonotype as medium-sized. This chain joins TRBV4-1 and TRBJ1-1; the TRBD1 assignment by TCRdb is unverifiable without DNA. The CDR3 totals 15 residues. Germline V gives CDR1 MGHRA, CDR2 YSYEKL. The chain's CDR3 is CASSQPGQGSTEAFF.

The chain employs TRBV20-1 and TRBJ2-5. CDR1 and CDR2 from the germline V gene are DFQATT and SNEGSKA (reference sequence). CDR3 length: 11 residues. The CDR3 loop is CSAREGETQYF.

V is TRBV12-3 or TRBV12-4 and J is TRBJ2-5. The CDR3 runs 13 residues. The CDR3 is CASSHSLEETQYF.

The rearrangement uses TRBV2 and TRBJ1-1; TCRdb returns TRBD1, unconfirmable since there is no DNA. In germline, CDR1 is SNHLY, CDR2 FYNNEI. CDR3 length equals 14 residues. CDR3 loop: CASRDWTGRTEAFF.

The chain uses TRBV29-1 and TRBJ1-2; TCRdb outputs TRBD1, but without DNA this stays unchecked. The CDR3 totals 13 residues. Germline V gene sequence: CDR1 SQVTM, CDR2 ANQGSEA. CDR3 residues: CSVASVLRDGYTF. Supplemented by reference TRBV29-1 and TRBJ1-2, the full variable domain reads SAVISQKPSRDICQRGTSLTIQCQVDSQVTMMFWYRQQPGQSLTLIATANQGSEATYESGFVIDKFPISRPNLTFSTLTVSNMSPEDSSIYLCSVASVLRDGYTFGSGTRLTVV.

The genes are TRBV7-9 and TRBJ2-7. The CDR3 covers 13 residues. Germline-derived CDR1 and CDR2 are SEHNR and FQNEAQ (reference sequence). CDR3 sequence reads: CASSPQSSYEQYF.

This CDR3 reads CASSQLGTGSEKLFF. V usage is TRBV4-1 and J usage is TRBJ1-4; the TRBD1 assignment by TCRdb is unverifiable without DNA. The germline V gene encodes CDR1 MGHRA and CDR2 YSYEKL. The CDR3 has 15 amino acids.

This sequence joins TRBV20-1 and TRBJ2-7; TCRdb names TRBD1, which stays unverified in the absence of DNA. CDR1 and CDR2 from the germline V gene are DFQATT and SNEGSKA (reference sequence). This CDR3 contains 13 residues. This chain's CDR3 is CSARGVRDYEQYF.

Judged by frequency, this clonotype is medium-sized. V is TRBV29-1 and J is TRBJ1-1; TCRdb lists TRBD1, though no DNA is available to test this call. The length of the CDR3 is 12 residues. The V gene's germline CDR1 is SQVTM and CDR2 ANQGSEA. CDR3 sequence reads: CSDQGAITEAFF.

This chain joins TRBV27 and TRBJ1-2; the D gene TCRdb calls, TRBD1, cannot be checked with no DNA. Germline CDR1 reads MNHEY; CDR2 reads SMNVEV (reference sequence). The CDR3 sequence is 13 residues long. The CDR3 spells CASSTAGSYGYTF.

The genes are TRBV4-1 and TRBJ1-2. The CDR3 covers 14 residues. In germline, CDR1 is MGHRA, CDR2 YSYEKL. The CDR3 region is CASSQELSHYGYTF.

The chain links TRBV6-1 to TRBJ2-3. This CDR3 is 12 amino acids long. Germline CDR1 MNHNS, CDR2 SASEGT. The CDR3 sequence: CASSGEGDTQYF.